Each of the 29 T cell receptor beta chains below was sequenced from the same sample in a study of CD8 T cells in Susac syndrome. Random hexamers were used to reverse transcribe about 0.5 to 1 ug of RNA. Via MiXCR, TCRdb re-called the immunoSEQ multiplex PCR reads, giving one row per CDR3 protein. The sample lists roughly 160,000 distinct CDR3 sequences, around 94% occurring once. Sequenced sample: CD4+ T cells from PBMCs. The receptors stem from a human donor in good health.

The V gene is TRBV9, the J gene TRBJ2-3; D is possibly TRBD1 (6 bases). This CDR3 contains 15 residues. The germline V and J ends were trimmed by 3 bases and 3 bases, with 14 bases remaining between them. Germline-derived CDR1 and CDR2 are SGDLS and YYNGEE. The CDR3: CASSASGTKTDTQYF. Here the CDR3 DNA reads TGTGCCAGCAGCGCCTCCGGGACAAAAACAGATACGCAGTATTTT.

The chain employs TRBV20-1 and TRBJ2-7; 7 positions agree with TRBD2. The CDR3 runs 15 residues. Germline-derived CDR1 and CDR2 are DFQATT and SNEGSKA (reference sequence). The trim removed 0 bases at V and 3 bases at J, leaving 8 bases unmatched. In DNA form, the CDR3 reads TGCAGTGCTAGAGATGGGGCGGGGGAGCGCTACGAGCAGTACTTC. Amino acid sequence: CSARDGAGERYEQYF.

The chain joins TRBV3-1 to TRBJ1-6; D is undetermined. CDR1 is LGHDT and CDR2 is YNNKEL in the germline V gene (reference sequence). The V end was cut by 2 bases, the J end by 10 bases, with 9 bases between. This CDR3 spans 13 amino acids. CDR3 sequence reads: CASSQSRGSPLHF. In DNA form, the CDR3 reads TGTGCCAGCAGCCAAAGCCGGGGATCACCCCTCCACTTT.

This chain links TRBV4-3 with TRBJ1-2; D is perhaps TRBD1 (5 bases). Germline V CDR1 and CDR2: LGHNA, YSLEER. The CDR3 is made up of 15 amino acids. Trimming cost V 4 bases and J 3 bases, with 15 bases left between them. The CDR3: CASSRPGEGYYGYTF. The CDR3 DNA sequence: TGCGCCAGCAGCCGCCCCGGCGAGGGGTACTATGGCTACACCTTC.

The V call is TRBV29-1, the J call TRBJ2-1; 8 bases align to TRBD1. Germline CDR1 is SQVTM and CDR2 is ANQGSEA. CDR3 size: 14 residues. The junction had 7 bases not matched to a gene; V was cut back by 3 bases and J by 6 bases. The CDR3 DNA sequence: TGCAGCGTTGATGCAGGGGGCCGCTTCAATGAGCAGTTCTTC. Protein product: CSVDAGGRFNEQFF.

Only one count was recorded for this clonotype. One junction end does not reproduce the germline sequence, and a read error may be involved. This chain joins TRBV9 and TRBJ1-1; D remains unclear. Germline CDR1 is SGDLS and CDR2 is YYNGEE. This CDR3 comprises 11 residues. CDR3 region: CASSVVREVFF. CDR3 coding DNA: TGTGCCAGCAGCGTAGTCCGAGAAGTTTTCTTT.

The chain couples TRBV27 to TRBJ2-5; 12 nucleotides agree with TRBD2. V trimming: 6 bases; J trimming: 7 bases; junction bases outside the gene matches: 6. In germline, CDR1 is MNHEY, CDR2 SMNVEV (reference sequence). The CDR3 covers 14 residues. The CDR3 loop is CASRPSGGVGTQYF. CDR3 coding DNA: TGTGCCAGCAGGCCTAGCGGGGGGGTTGGGACCCAGTACTTC.

The gene calls are TRBV6-5 and TRBJ1-6, with D hard to call. The CDR3 length is 16 residues. Trimming removed 2 bases from V and 8 bases from J, with 16 bases in between. The germline CDR1 and CDR2 sequences are MNHEY and SVGAGI. CDR3 in amino acids: CASSYGTTGIDSPLHF. CDR3 nucleotide sequence: TGTGCCAGCAGTTACGGCACAACCGGGATCGATTCACCCCTCCACTTT.

The chain employs TRBV9 and TRBJ1-3, with D maybe TRBD1 (5 bases). Looked up from germline, CDR1 is SGDLS and CDR2 is YYNGEE. This CDR3 has 16 residues. The V end lost 4 bases, the J end lost 4 bases, and 18 bases lay between the germline ends. For the CDR3, the DNA is TGTGCCAGCAGCCCCCTTGGGGGAGGGGCAGGAAACACCATATATTTT. It translates to CASSPLGGGAGNTIYF.

The genes are TRBV12-3 or TRBV12-4 and TRBJ2-7, with a possible D match to TRBD1 (6 bases). The CDR3 sequence is 12 residues long. V was cut by 5 bases and J by 5 bases, with 10 bases left in between. In DNA, the CDR3 is TGTGCCAGCAGTCATACAGGGAACGAGCAGTACTTC. It translates to CASSHTGNEQYF.

The chain carries TRBV9 and TRBJ2-7; D gene ambiguous. The V gene lost 8 bases and the J gene lost 1 base, with 10 bases spanning the gap. The germline CDR1 and CDR2 sequences are SGDLS and YYNGEE. The CDR3 consists of 12 residues. The CDR3 nucleotides read TGTGCCAGGGCCTCCAGGTCCTACGAGCAGTACTTC. Translated: CARASRSYEQYF.

The rearrangement links TRBV18 to TRBJ2-7; possibly TRBD1 for D (6 bases). Germline CDR1 KGHSH, CDR2 LQKENI. The CDR3 runs 15 residues. Trimming stripped 2 bases from V and 4 bases from J, with 15 bases between. The CDR3 DNA reads as TGTGCCAGCTCACCAGGCCCGGACAGACTGTACGAGCAGTACTTC. This encodes CASSPGPDRLYEQYF.

This chain joins TRBV11-2 and TRBJ2-7, with TRBD1 identical over 7 bases. This CDR3 is built from 13 residues. Trimming cost V 5 bases and J 6 bases; bases outside gene matches: 7. CDR1 is SGHAT, CDR2 FQNNGV, per germline. CDR3 loop: CASSAFRDSEQYF. The DNA of the CDR3 is TGTGCCAGCAGCGCCTTCAGGGACAGCGAGCAGTACTTC. Supplemented by reference TRBV11-2 and TRBJ2-7, the full variable domain reads EAGVAQSPRYKIIEKRQSVAFWCNPISGHATLYWYQQILGQGPKLLIQFQNNGVVDDSQLPKDRFSAERLKGVDSTLKIQPAKLEDSAVYLCASSAFRDSEQYFGPGTRLTVT.

The chain's CDR3 is CSARFRDRGTDTQYF. CDR3 bases: TGCAGTGCTAGATTCCGGGACAGGGGCACAGATACGCAGTATTTT. The chain links TRBV20-1 to TRBJ2-3; 9 nucleotides align to TRBD1. Looked up from germline, CDR1 is DFQATT and CDR2 is SNEGSKA (reference sequence). The CDR3 is 15 amino acids. After removal of 2 bases from V and 1 base from J, the junction contained 4 bases not matched to a gene.

The V call is TRBV6-5, the J call TRBJ2-6; maybe TRBD2 (6 bases). CDR1 MNHEY and CDR2 SVGAGI come from the germline V gene. The CDR3 runs to 18 residues. Trimming took off 0 bases at V and 0 bases at J, with 12 bases between the two ends. This CDR3 is CASSYSPGEVSGANVLTF. CDR3 nucleotide sequence: TGTGCCAGCAGTTACTCACCCGGGGAGGTCTCTGGGGCCAACGTCCTGACTTTC.

The V gene is TRBV30, the J gene TRBJ2-3, with D hard to call. The CDR3 length is 13 residues. The germline V gene encodes CDR1 GTSNPN and CDR2 SVGIG (reference sequence). V was cut by 2 bases and J by 2 bases, with 8 bases left in between. The CDR3 is CAWSFGTTDTQYF. The CDR3 region has the DNA TGTGCCTGGAGTTTTGGTACCACAGATACGCAGTATTTT.

The J gene is TRBJ1-1, the V gene TRBV7-2; D gene ambiguous. The CDR3 has 13 amino acids. Germline-derived CDR1 and CDR2 are SGHTA and FQGNSA. V dropped 3 bases and J dropped 0 bases, with 5 bases sitting between them. The CDR3 loop is CASSFDLNTEAFF. CDR3 coding DNA: TGTGCCAGCAGCTTTGACCTGAACACTGAAGCTTTCTTT.

The chain is built from TRBV20-1 and TRBJ1-1; TRBD1 matches 7 bases. From germline, CDR1 is DFQATT and CDR2 SNEGSKA (reference sequence). The CDR3 extends over 13 amino acids. J was trimmed by 1 base and V by 5 bases; bases with no gene match: 4. CDR3: CSAARQGNTEAFF. CDR3 coding DNA: TGCAGTGCTGCTCGACAGGGGAACACTGAAGCTTTCTTT.

The CDR3 protein is CASSVEAGGQETQYF. The CDR3 bases are TGTGCCAGCAGCGTAGAGGCGGGGGGGCAAGAGACCCAGTACTTC. V gene TRBV9 combines with J gene TRBJ2-5; 9 bases align to TRBD2. Looked up from germline, CDR1 is SGDLS and CDR2 is YYNGEE. The V segment lost 0 bases and the J segment 2 bases; nucleotides outside the gene matches: 2. The CDR3 is 15 residues long.

The gene calls are TRBV5-4 and TRBJ1-1; TRBD1 is a possible D gene (6 bases). There are 12 residues in the CDR3. Germline V gene sequence: CDR1 SGHNT, CDR2 YYREEE (reference sequence). V was clipped by 10 bases and J by 3 bases, with 13 bases between them. The CDR3 region is CAVQGQDTEAFF. The CDR3 nucleotides read TGTGCCGTGCAGGGACAAGACACTGAAGCTTTCTTT.

The V call is TRBV29-1, the J call TRBJ2-3; TRBD2 matches at 13 bases. CDR1 SQVTM and CDR2 ANQGSEA come from the germline V gene. V was pared by 7 bases and J by 14 bases, with 9 bases of the junction left unmatched. The CDR3 is made up of 12 amino acids. CDR3 coding DNA: TGCAGCGGAGGGACTAGCGGGGCCCGCATGTATTTT. It codes for CSGGTSGARMYF.

This clonotype was detected only once. The CDR3 coding sequence is TGTGCCAGCAGTGAAGGCAGTACCTACGAGCAGTACTTC. It codes for CASSEGSTYEQYF. The chain uses TRBV2 and TRBJ2-7; no clear D. This CDR3 is built from 13 residues. V was shortened by 1 base and J by 2 bases, with 6 bases between the two germline ends. The germline gives CDR1 SNHLY, CDR2 FYNNEI.

This clonotype was seen a few times. The chain employs TRBV3-1 and TRBJ2-5; D not resolved. This CDR3 is 11 amino acids long. Trimming left V 1 base short and J 5 bases short, with 2 bases between. Germline-derived CDR1 and CDR2 are LGHDT and YNNKEL (reference sequence). The CDR3 nucleotides are TGTGCCAGCAGCCAAGTTGAGACCCAGTACTTC. Protein product: CASSQVETQYF.

The genes are TRBV7-2 and TRBJ1-2; D gene uncertain. Trimming cost V 2 bases and J 2 bases, with 12 bases left between them. The CDR3 extends over 15 amino acids. The germline CDR1 and CDR2 sequences are SGHTA and FQGNSA. The CDR3 DNA is TGTGCCAGCAGCTTATCGGGGTCCGTAAACTATGGCTACACCTTC. This translates into CASSLSGSVNYGYTF.

The CDR3, as DNA: TGCGCCAGCAGCCCAGGCATGGCCGGGGAGCTGTTTTTT. This sequence encodes CASSPGMAGELFF. The chain couples TRBV4-3 to TRBJ2-2, with D unclear. Germline V gene data show CDR1 as LGHNA and CDR2 as YSLEER. Trimming pared 4 bases from V and 6 bases from J, leaving 9 bases between. The length of the CDR3 is 13 residues.

The chain employs TRBV2 and TRBJ1-2; weak D call: TRBD1 (5 bases). The CDR3 length is 13 residues. The V end was cut by 3 bases, the J end by 4 bases, with 9 bases between. Germline V gene sequence: CDR1 SNHLY, CDR2 FYNNEI. The CDR3 nucleotides read TGTGCCAGCAGTGAGAGGACATCCTATGGCTACACCTTC. This sequence encodes CASSERTSYGYTF.

The chain joins TRBV3-1 to TRBJ1-2; D perhaps matches TRBD1 (5 bases). With 1 base removed from V and 7 bases from J, the gap between germline ends came to 13 bases. The CDR3 contains 14 residues. In germline, CDR1 is LGHDT, CDR2 YNNKEL (reference sequence). The CDR3 protein is CASSQVVRGAGYTF. For the CDR3, the DNA is TGTGCCAGCAGCCAAGTCGTGCGAGGGGCTGGCTACACCTTC.

This chain uses TRBV6-1 with TRBJ2-2; D is unclear. The germline CDR1 and CDR2 sequences are MNHNS and SASEGT. Trimming left V 2 bases short and J 7 bases short, with 5 bases between. The length of the CDR3 is 12 residues. This chain's CDR3 is CASSESYGELFF. The CDR3, as DNA: TGTGCCAGCAGTGAATCCTACGGGGAGCTGTTTTTT.

This sequence joins TRBV20-1 and TRBJ2-1, with TRBD2 matching over 7 bases. The CDR3 runs to 11 residues. From germline, CDR1 is DFQATT and CDR2 SNEGSKA (reference sequence). V was clipped by 3 bases and J by 8 bases; unmatched bases: 1. CDR3 sequence: CSASRGDEQFF. Written as DNA, the CDR3 is TGCAGTGCTAGTCGGGGGGATGAGCAGTTCTTC.